This T cell receptor (beta chain) stems from a study of beta chain features in type 1 diabetes. The entirety of the isolated RNA underwent reverse transcription, so expressed TCRB transcripts were sequenced. Method: immunoSEQ multiplex PCR; TCRdb's copy keeps in-frame clones and lacks some. The data hold 640,000 or so clones, with around an eighth observed a single time. Study-wide points: The question of HLA type influencing TCRB rearrangement was one that remained unresolved here. Within patients, naive, central memory and Treg TCRB repertoires seemed more similar than within healthy donors. Moderately but significantly shorter TCRB CDR3s were found in Type 1 diabetes patients in all four CD4+ subsets. Cells with high TCR expression could be over-represented when cDNA is sequenced.

Notes on this clone: Its cognate antigen is unknown.

Trimming left V 8 bases short and J 0 bases short, with 11 bases between. The CDR3 spans 13 residues. CDR1 is SQVTM, CDR2 ANQGSEA, per germline. The sample comprised naive CD4+ T cells from blood. The gene calls are TRBV29-1 and TRBJ2-1; D is possibly TRBD1 (5 bases). This clonotype originated in a young man with type 1 diabetes. The CDR3 nucleotides read TGCAGCCTTAGGGGAAACTCCTACAATGAGCAGTTCTTC. It specifies CSLRGNSYNEQFF.